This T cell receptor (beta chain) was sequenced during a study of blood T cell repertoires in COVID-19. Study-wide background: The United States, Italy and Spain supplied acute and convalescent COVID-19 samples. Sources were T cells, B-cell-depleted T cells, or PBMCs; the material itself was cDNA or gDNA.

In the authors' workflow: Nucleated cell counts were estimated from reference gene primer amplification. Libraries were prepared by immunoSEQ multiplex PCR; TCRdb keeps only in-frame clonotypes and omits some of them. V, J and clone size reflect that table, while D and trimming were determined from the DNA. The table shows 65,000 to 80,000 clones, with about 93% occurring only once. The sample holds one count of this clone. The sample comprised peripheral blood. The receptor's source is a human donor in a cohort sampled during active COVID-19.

DNA of the CDR3: TGTGCCAGCAGCCAGATCGCGGGGGGGCGGTGGGAGACCCAGTACTTC. Translation gives CASSQIAGGRWETQYF. This chain links TRBV3-1 (or the pseudogene TRBV3-2) with TRBJ2-5; 9 positions agree with TRBD2. In germline, CDR1 is LGHDT, CDR2 YNNKEL (reference sequence). The trim removed 3 bases at V and 5 bases at J, leaving 10 bases unmatched. This CDR3 region has 16 residues.